There are a few counts of the clone carrying this T cell receptor (beta chain). Its cognate antigen is unknown. Each CDR3 protein gets one entry after TCRdb re-called the RT-PCR reads with MiXCR. This table has hundreds of thousands of distinct CDR3 sequences, roughly 10% appearing once. The CDR3 totals 15 residues. Per the germline V gene, CDR1 is SGHRS and CDR2 is YFSETQ. J gave up 5 bases and V 0 bases, and 5 bases lay outside the gene matches. The data originate from a study of response to subunit inactivated influenza vaccine. Study-wide results and limits: The authors put forward the suggestion that each seasonal influenza vaccination may bring in only a limited number of new T cells.

This specimen consisted of PBMCs from blood, obtained on the day of vaccination. This chain connects TRBV5-1 to TRBJ2-7; TRBD2 aligns across 10 bases. The TCR comes from a man over 45 who received an inactivated influenza vaccine. The CDR3, as DNA: TGCGCCAGCAGCTTGGAGCGGGGGGGCCGTGACGAGCAGTACTTC. Amino acid sequence: CASSLERGGRDEQYF. Based on the CDR3 plus reference TRBV5-1 and TRBJ2-7, the full variable domain is KAGVTQTPRYLIKTRGQQVTLSCSPISGHRSVSWYQQTPGQGLQFLFEYFSETQRNKGNFPGRFSGRQFSNSRSEMNVSTLELGDSALYLCASSLERGGRDEQYFGPGTRLTVT.